A selection of T cell receptor beta chains follows, all from one sample in a study of PD-L1 blockade in urothelial cancer. The method was immunoSEQ multiplex PCR; TCRdb's version includes in-frame clones alone and lacks a portion of them. The table lists over 100,000 clones, 65% to 85% of them singletons, with 3% to 4% in the top ten. The source material was PBMCs, sampled around atezolizumab (anti-PD-L1) treatment. These receptors all come from a man over 45 with urothelial cancer. CDR3s leave out the opening cysteine and the closing phenylalanine or tryptophan. Expanded clones get a size class; other rows say once, few or many, or leave the size out.

abundance,v_gene,CDR3aa
NA,TRBV2,ASSGGQFTGELF
NA,TRBV15,ATSREQWEGRLEQF
once,TRBV6-6,ASVWDRGYGYT
NA,TRBV28,ASSLRGQGAWEQY
NA,TRBV6-4,ASSDHISHPGQF
NA,TRBV4-1,ASSQVGLREGNTGELF
NA,TRBV4-1,ASSRESASEAF
few,TRBV7-8,ASSPYLGTEIQTEAF
NA,TRBV2,ASNEGARTGAEQY
once,TRBV5-1,ASSLVGSSYNEQF
NA,TRBV5-1,ASSVGWEYTEAF
NA,TRBV28,ASSLSQLSYEQY
once,TRBV4-2,ASSQGLAGALYNEQF
NA,TRBV28,ASSFYSDRGRGHNSPLH
NA,TRBV5-1,ASSLGPDRAGNSPLH
NA,TRBV28,ASSLGGASAEKLF
once,TRBV2,ASSYGTQGLQPQH
NA,TRBV5-1,ASSPRLAPSIYNEQF
few,TRBV9,ASSRTSGSTNEQF
NA,TRBV5-1,ASSLAGRGITEAF
NA,TRBV7-9,ASSLAAGHQPQH
NA,TRBV7-9,ASRNPGGSLAGPNNEQF
once,TRBV28,ASSSGQGVETQY
NA,TRBV6-5,ASSYIAAGELF